Below are 26 T cell receptor beta chains sequenced from a single sample in a study of Graves' ophthalmopathy and Graves' hyperthyroidism. The sequenced template was RNA, covering the TCR beta CDR3 region. Second-round multiplex PCR came after first-round RT-PCR with HTBI primers. MiXCR, applied by TCRdb to the multiplex PCR reads, yields one record per CDR3 protein. The table includes about 700,000 distinct CDR3 sequences, about two fifths detected once. The sequenced sample consisted of peripheral blood. Receptors were obtained from an adult man with Graves' ophthalmopathy.

This clonotype was observed a single time. Given a much more abundant clone one base away, this may be a read error. The chain has TRBV24-1 and TRBJ2-7; 8 bases match TRBD1. CDR1 and CDR2 from the germline V gene are KGHDR and SFDVKD. The CDR3 sequence is 18 residues long. CDR3 bases: TGTGCCGCCAGTGATTTCCAAAAGGACAGGGATGATTCCTACGAGCAGTACTTC. The encoded protein is CAASDFQKDRDDSYEQYF.

This rearrangement joins TRBV11-1 to TRBJ1-2; D ambiguous. Germline CDR1 is SGHAT and CDR2 is FQDESV (reference sequence). V was shortened by 9 bases and J by 4 bases, with 15 bases between the two germline ends. The CDR3 extends over 13 amino acids. The CDR3 region has the DNA TGTGCCAGTACCCCCGGGGAAGGCTATGGCTACACCTTC. Translating it yields CASTPGEGYGYTF.

This clonotype has a count of ten or more. The V gene is TRBV7-8, the J gene TRBJ1-1, with 9 positions matching TRBD1. V trimming: 6 bases; J trimming: 5 bases; junction bases outside the gene matches: 7. The CDR3 has 14 residues. Looked up from germline, CDR1 is SGHVS and CDR2 is FQNEAQ. The CDR3 region is CASRLGTGLTEAFF. The CDR3 nucleotides are TGTGCCAGCAGACTCGGGACAGGGTTAACTGAAGCTTTCTTT.

As concerns this clonotype: A much larger clone sits a single nucleotide away, making a read error possible. No conserved phenylalanine or tryptophan is present at the end of the CDR3, so a read error is the likely explanation. V gene TRBV20-1 combines with J gene TRBJ1-1, with 12 nucleotides matching TRBD1. CDR3 length: 14 amino acids. Unmatched junction bases numbered 8, after V lost 6 bases and J lost 6 bases. From germline, CDR1 is DFQATT and CDR2 SNEGSKA (reference sequence). The CDR3 DNA reads TGCAGTGCCGTAACGGGACAGGGGGCCGCTGAAGCTTTCTAT. It specifies CSAVTGQGAAEAFY.

Ten or more counts support this clonotype. The genes are TRBV7-9 and TRBJ2-7; no firm D call. V was trimmed by 5 bases and J by 2 bases, leaving 19 bases between them. The germline CDR1 and CDR2 sequences are SEHNR and FQNEAQ (reference sequence). This CDR3 has 16 amino acids. The DNA of the CDR3 is TGTGCCAGCAGCCCTGGGCCAGGCAGGCTCGCCTACGAGCAGTACTTC. Residues: CASSPGPGRLAYEQYF.

This chain connects TRBV20-1 to TRBJ1-2; 9 nucleotides line up with TRBD1. Germline assignment: CDR1 DFQATT and CDR2 SNEGSKA (reference sequence). CDR3 size: 14 residues. With V trimmed by 6 bases and J by 6 bases, 11 bases remained unmatched. The CDR3 loop is CSASTGGQANGYTF. CDR3 coding DNA: TGCAGTGCATCGACAGGGGGGCAGGCTAATGGCTACACCTTC.

The chain joins TRBV12-3 or TRBV12-4 to TRBJ2-2; TRBD1 might be the D (5 bases). V lost 6 bases and J 0 bases, leaving 8 bases between the germline ends. The CDR3 runs to 14 residues. In nucleotides, the CDR3 is TGTGCCAGCAGATCGACAGCGAACACCGGGGAGCTGTTTTTT. Amino acids: CASRSTANTGELFF.

The table lists this clonotype with many counts. V gene TRBV19 combines with J gene TRBJ1-5; TRBD1 might be the D (6 bases). Germline loops: CDR1 LNHDA, CDR2 SQIVND (reference sequence). The germline V and J ends were trimmed by 2 bases and 1 base, with 6 bases remaining between them. This CDR3 is 14 amino acids long. The CDR3 region is CASSIQGSNQPQHF. CDR3 nucleotides: TGTGCCAGTAGTATACAGGGGAGCAATCAGCCCCAGCATTTT.

The chain uses TRBV29-1 and TRBJ1-5; no definite D call. CDR1 is SQVTM and CDR2 is ANQGSEA in the germline V gene. V shed 8 bases and J shed 5 bases, with 16 bases lying between them. The CDR3 consists of 13 residues. This chain's CDR3 is CSQDRDTHQPQHF. CDR3 sequence (DNA): TGCAGCCAAGATCGAGACACCCATCAGCCCCAGCATTTT.

This clonotype was seen a few times. This chain joins TRBV12-3 or TRBV12-4 and TRBJ1-1; 10 bases align to TRBD1. The CDR3 covers 15 residues. V dropped 7 bases and J dropped 0; count of bases not matched to a gene: 5. CDR3 bases: TGTGCCAGCATAAGGACAGGGGGGGTGAACACTGAAGCTTTCTTT. Translated, it gives CASIRTGGVNTEAFF.

This clonotype was counted a few times. The chain joins TRBV12-3 or TRBV12-4 to TRBJ2-5; D is perhaps TRBD1 or TRBD2 (7 bases each). The CDR3 contains 15 residues. The V end lost 5 bases, the J end lost 5 bases, and 18 bases lay between the germline ends. This chain's CDR3 is CASSPLTGREETQYF. The CDR3 coding sequence is TGTGCCAGCAGTCCCTTGACAGGGCGGGAGGAGACCCAGTACTTC.

This clonotype was detected only a few times. The chain employs TRBV11-2 and TRBJ1-3; D is uncertain. Germline V gene lookup returns CDR1 SGHAT and CDR2 FQNNGV. V was pared by 4 bases and J by 0 bases, with 13 bases between. This CDR3 has 16 amino acids. The DNA of the CDR3 is TGTGCCAGCAGCTCCCGGTTCTTGGGCTCTGGAAACACCATATATTTT. This encodes CASSSRFLGSGNTIYF.

This clonotype came up many times. The CDR3 DNA follows: TGTGCCAGCAGCCGGCCGGGACTGGGGGGCCAAGAGACCCAGTACTTC. Amino acid sequence: CASSRPGLGGQETQYF. This chain uses TRBV7-9 with TRBJ2-5; perhaps TRBD2 as D (6 bases). This CDR3 region has 16 residues. Per the germline V gene, CDR1 is SEHNR and CDR2 is FQNEAQ (reference sequence). V gave up 5 bases and J gave up 1 base, with 17 bases separating them.

The chain uses TRBV7-9 and TRBJ1-2, with D possibly matching TRBD1 (5 bases). V dropped 2 bases and J dropped 8 bases, with 21 bases sitting between them. Germline V lookup: CDR1 SEHNR, CDR2 FQNEAQ (reference sequence). The CDR3 runs 16 residues. CDR3 nucleotide sequence: TGTGCCAGCAGCTTATTGAGATTGGAGAGGGGTTCCGGCTACACCTTC. Translation gives CASSLLRLERGSGYTF.

As concerns this clonotype: This clone may be a read error of a much larger clone one base away. This rearrangement joins TRBV20-1 to TRBJ1-5; 7 bases match TRBD1. Germline V gene lookup returns CDR1 DFQATT and CDR2 SNEGSKA (reference sequence). The CDR3 length is 14 residues. The CDR3 DNA reads TGCAGTGCTAGCCACAGGGGAAGCAATCGGCCCCAGCATTTT. Translated: CSASHRGSNRPQHF.

As concerns this clonotype: At one end, the junction sequence differs from germline, possibly due to a read error. The V gene is TRBV5-6, the J gene TRBJ1-5; tentatively, D is TRBD1 (5 bases). The CDR3 runs 17 residues. Germline CDR1 is SGHDT and CDR2 is YYEEEE. The CDR3 DNA reads TGTGCCAGCAGCTTTGGCGGGACCCAGTATAGCAATCGGCCCCAGCATTTT. Protein sequence: CASSFGGTQYSNRPQHF.

This clonotype came up many times. The gene calls are TRBV7-9 and TRBJ2-7, with D perhaps matching TRBD2 (5 bases). Germline values: CDR1 SEHNR, CDR2 FQNEAQ (reference sequence). Between the trimmed V and J ends, which lost 5 bases and 4 bases, there was a span of 21 bases. The CDR3 is made up of 16 amino acids. The CDR3 nucleotides are TGTGCCAGCAGCCGTCCGGCGGGCGGTCCATCTTACGAGCAGTACTTC. The encoded protein is CASSRPAGGPSYEQYF.

This clonotype has a count of ten or more. V and J are TRBV7-9 and TRBJ2-7; the D gene is possibly TRBD1 (5 bases). The CDR3 is 14 amino acids. From germline, CDR1 is SEHNR and CDR2 FQNEAQ (reference sequence). Trimming took off 1 base at V and 6 bases at J, with 13 bases between the two ends. This CDR3 is CASSLGQGRSEQYF. The DNA for the CDR3 is TGTGCCAGCAGCTTAGGTCAGGGAAGGTCCGAGCAGTACTTC.

Many counts were recorded for this clonotype. This rearrangement joins TRBV7-9 to TRBJ1-2, with TRBD1 as a possible D gene (5 bases). This CDR3 is 13 amino acids long. Germline CDR1 reads SEHNR; CDR2 reads FQNEAQ (reference sequence). V was pared by 5 bases and J by 4 bases, with 11 bases between. The CDR3 region is CASSPAGPYGYTF. The CDR3 nucleotides are TGTGCCAGCAGCCCAGCAGGGCCCTATGGCTACACCTTC.

This clonotype has a count of ten or more. The V gene is TRBV19, the J gene TRBJ2-5, with unresolved D. The length of the CDR3 is 13 residues. V lost 8 bases, J lost 1 base, and 11 bases lay in between. Germline CDR1 reads LNHDA; CDR2 reads SQIVND (reference sequence). CDR3 in amino acids: CASGIQFQETQYF. In DNA form, the CDR3 reads TGTGCCAGTGGGATTCAATTCCAAGAGACCCAGTACTTC.

The sample holds a few counts of this clonotype. The chain links TRBV29-1 to TRBJ2-5, with D tentatively TRBD2 (7 bases). The germline CDR1 and CDR2 sequences are SQVTM and ANQGSEA. This CDR3 is 16 amino acids long. V lost 6 bases and J lost 3, with 23 bases in between. This chain's CDR3 is CSVPPTGGAGKETQYF. The CDR3 nucleotides read TGCAGCGTCCCCCCCACGGGGGGCGCCGGGAAAGAGACCCAGTACTTC.

This clonotype was counted ten times or more. The chain recombines TRBV2 with TRBJ1-5, with D possibly matching TRBD1 (5 bases). The V gene's germline CDR1 is SNHLY and CDR2 FYNNEI. This CDR3 comprises 14 residues. V was pared by 8 bases and J by 2 bases, with 13 bases between. CDR3 DNA: TGTGCCAGCTCGGGTTTGGGGCGCAATCAGCCCCAGCATTTT. Translated, it gives CASSGLGRNQPQHF.

The rearrangement joins TRBV29-1 to TRBJ1-2; D is ambiguous. Looked up from germline, CDR1 is SQVTM and CDR2 is ANQGSEA. V gave up 8 bases and J gave up 2 bases, with 9 bases separating them. The CDR3 loop spans 11 amino acids. DNA of the CDR3: TGCAGCTTACCGGGCAACTATGGCTACACCTTC. It specifies CSLPGNYGYTF.

This clonotype was found many times. This chain uses TRBV29-1 with TRBJ1-1; unclear D gene. The CDR3 length is 13 residues. Germline-derived CDR1 and CDR2 are SQVTM and ANQGSEA. With 0 bases removed from V and 4 bases from J, the gap between germline ends came to 9 bases. CDR3 nucleotides: TGCAGCGTTGAAGATCAATGGGGCACTGAAGCTTTCTTT. It encodes CSVEDQWGTEAFF.

Worth noting for this clonotype: The CDR3 ends on some other residue instead of the conserved phenylalanine or tryptophan, so this is likely a read error. It is unclear where the CDR3 begins or ends on the DNA, so no DNA is shown, and the CDR3 is as TCRdb lists it. The rearrangement links TRBV10-3 to TRBJ2-6. The CDR3 is 9 residues long, ends included. Germline V CDR1 and CDR2: ENHRY, SYGVKD. CDR3 amino acids: CASSESWTS.

At least ten counts were recorded for this clonotype. The chain employs TRBV2 and TRBJ2-5, with 9 bases lining up with TRBD1. The J segment lost 5 bases and the V segment lost 0 bases, leaving 4 bases of the junction unmatched. The V gene's germline CDR1 is SNHLY and CDR2 FYNNEI. This CDR3 is built from 15 residues. In nucleotides, the CDR3 is TGTGCCAGCAGTGAAGCGCGGACAGGGGATGAGACCCAGTACTTC. This codes for CASSEARTGDETQYF.